This T cell receptor beta chain stems from a study of T cells and copy number aberrations in small-cell lung cancer. Points on this clone: Its antigen is not identified.

The CDR3 sequence is 15 residues long. V lost 0 bases and J 2 bases, leaving 8 bases between the germline ends. Germline values: CDR1 LNHNV, CDR2 YYDKDF (reference sequence). Only in-frame clones appear in the TCRdb table, and some are missing; sequencing was by immunoSEQ multiplex PCR. This sample has about 2,000 clones, with 70% to 85% found just once. Study findings and constraints: Findings need validation given the study's small sample size.

The sequencing sample was made of normal tissue next to the tumor. The chain uses TRBV15 and TRBJ1-5; D gene unclear. The sequence derives from a man between 50 and 59 years old with small cell lung cancer. CDR3 bases: TGTGCCACCAGCAGAGATACGAGGGGCAATCAGCCCCAGCATTTT. It codes for CATSRDTRGNQPQHF.